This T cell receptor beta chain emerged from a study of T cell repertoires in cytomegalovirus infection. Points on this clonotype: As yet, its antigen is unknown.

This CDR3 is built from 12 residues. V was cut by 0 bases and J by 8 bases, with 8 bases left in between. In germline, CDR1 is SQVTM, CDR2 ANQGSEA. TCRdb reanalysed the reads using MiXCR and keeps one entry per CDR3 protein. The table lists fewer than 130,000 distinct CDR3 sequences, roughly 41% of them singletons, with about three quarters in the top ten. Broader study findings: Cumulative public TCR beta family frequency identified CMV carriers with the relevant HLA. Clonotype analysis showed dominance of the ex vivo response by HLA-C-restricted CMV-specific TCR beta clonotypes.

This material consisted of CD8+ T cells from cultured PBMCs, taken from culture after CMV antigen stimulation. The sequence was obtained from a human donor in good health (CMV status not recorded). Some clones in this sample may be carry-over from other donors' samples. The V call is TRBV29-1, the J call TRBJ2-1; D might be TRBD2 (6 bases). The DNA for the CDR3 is TGCAGCGTTGAAGAGGGCGGGGATGAGCAGTTCTTC. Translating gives CSVEEGGDEQFF.